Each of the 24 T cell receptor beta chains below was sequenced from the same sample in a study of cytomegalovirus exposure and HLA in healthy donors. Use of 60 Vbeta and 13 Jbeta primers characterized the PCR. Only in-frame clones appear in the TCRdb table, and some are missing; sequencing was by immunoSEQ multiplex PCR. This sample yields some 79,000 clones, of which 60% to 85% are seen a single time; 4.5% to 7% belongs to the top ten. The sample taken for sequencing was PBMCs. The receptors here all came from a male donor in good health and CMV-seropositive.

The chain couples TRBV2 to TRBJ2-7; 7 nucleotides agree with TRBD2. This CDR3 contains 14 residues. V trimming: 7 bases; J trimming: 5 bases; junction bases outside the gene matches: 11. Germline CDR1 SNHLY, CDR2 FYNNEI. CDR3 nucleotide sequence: TGTGCCAGCAACCTCTTGGCGGGAGCCCACGAGCAGTACTTC. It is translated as CASNLLAGAHEQYF.

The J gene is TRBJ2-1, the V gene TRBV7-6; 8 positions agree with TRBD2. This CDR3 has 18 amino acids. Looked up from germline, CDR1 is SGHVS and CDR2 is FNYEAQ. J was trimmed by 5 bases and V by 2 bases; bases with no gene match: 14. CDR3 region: CASSLMVSGGRINNEQFF. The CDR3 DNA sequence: TGTGCCAGCAGCTTAATGGTCAGCGGCGGGAGGATAAACAATGAGCAGTTCTTC.

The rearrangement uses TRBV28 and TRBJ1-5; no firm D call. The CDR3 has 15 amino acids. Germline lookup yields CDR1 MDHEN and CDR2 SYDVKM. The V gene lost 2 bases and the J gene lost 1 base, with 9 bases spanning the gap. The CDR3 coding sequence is TGTGCCAGCAGTTTAACTGGAGGCAGCAATCAGCCCCAGCATTTT. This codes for CASSLTGGSNQPQHF. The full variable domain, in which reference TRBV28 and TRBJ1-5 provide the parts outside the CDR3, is DVKVTQSSRYLVKRTGEKVFLECVQDMDHENMFWYRQDPGLGLRLIYFSYDVKMKEKGDIPEGYSVSREKKERFSLILESASTNQTSMYLCASSLTGGSNQPQHFGDGTRLSIL.

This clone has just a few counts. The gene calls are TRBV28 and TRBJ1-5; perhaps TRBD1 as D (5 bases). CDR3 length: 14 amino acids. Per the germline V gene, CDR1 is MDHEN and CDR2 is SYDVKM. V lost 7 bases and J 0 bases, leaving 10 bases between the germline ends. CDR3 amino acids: CASTRQNSNQPQHF. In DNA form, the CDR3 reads TGTGCCAGCACCAGACAGAATAGCAATCAGCCCCAGCATTTT. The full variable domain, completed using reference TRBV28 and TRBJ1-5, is DVKVTQSSRYLVKRTGEKVFLECVQDMDHENMFWYRQDPGLGLRLIYFSYDVKMKEKGDIPEGYSVSREKKERFSLILESASTNQTSMYLCASTRQNSNQPQHFGDGTRLSIL.

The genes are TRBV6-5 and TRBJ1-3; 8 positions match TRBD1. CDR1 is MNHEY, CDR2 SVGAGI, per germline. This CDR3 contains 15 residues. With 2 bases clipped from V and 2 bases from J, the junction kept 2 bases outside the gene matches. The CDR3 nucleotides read TGTGCCAGCAGTTACACGACAGGGGCTGGAAACACCATATATTTT. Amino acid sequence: CASSYTTGAGNTIYF.

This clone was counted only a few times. CDR3 in DNA: TGTGCCAGCAGCTTACTTGGGACAGCTGATAATGAAAAACTGTTTTTT. Protein sequence: CASSLLGTADNEKLFF. The chain carries TRBV7-9 and TRBJ1-4; 7 bases fit TRBD1. The CDR3 totals 16 residues. Germline-derived CDR1 and CDR2 are SEHNR and FQNEAQ (reference sequence). After removal of 2 bases from V and 4 bases from J, the junction contained 7 bases not matched to a gene.

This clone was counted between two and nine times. For the CDR3, the DNA is TGTGCCAGCAGTTTCGGGACTGGACAGGGGAATGAAAAACTGTTTTTT. It specifies CASSFGTGQGNEKLFF. V gene TRBV6-6 combines with J gene TRBJ1-4; 9 nucleotides line up with TRBD1. Trimming cost V 4 bases and J 5 bases; bases outside gene matches: 8. CDR1 is MNHNY and CDR2 is SVGAGI in the germline V gene (reference sequence). The CDR3 extends over 16 amino acids.

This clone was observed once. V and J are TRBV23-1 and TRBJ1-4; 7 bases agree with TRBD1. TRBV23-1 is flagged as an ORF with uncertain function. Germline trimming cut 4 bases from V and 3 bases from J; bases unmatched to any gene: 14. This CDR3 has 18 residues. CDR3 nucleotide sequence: TGCGCCAGCAGTCGTGGGCTTACAGGGGACAAGGCTAATGAAAAACTGTTTTTT. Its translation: CASSRGLTGDKANEKLFF.

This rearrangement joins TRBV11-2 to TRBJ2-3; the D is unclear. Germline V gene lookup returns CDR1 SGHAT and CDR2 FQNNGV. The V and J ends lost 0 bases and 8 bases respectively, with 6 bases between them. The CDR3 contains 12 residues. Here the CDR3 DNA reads TGTGCCAGCAGCTTAGATCCCCGTACGCAGTATTTT. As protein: CASSLDPRTQYF.

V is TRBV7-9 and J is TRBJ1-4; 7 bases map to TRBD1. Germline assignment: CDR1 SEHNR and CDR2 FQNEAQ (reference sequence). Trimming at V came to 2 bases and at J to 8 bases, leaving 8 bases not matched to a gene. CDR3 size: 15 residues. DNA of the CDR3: TGTGCCAGCAGCTTAACGGGACAGAGGAACGAAAAACTGTTTTTT. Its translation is CASSLTGQRNEKLFF.

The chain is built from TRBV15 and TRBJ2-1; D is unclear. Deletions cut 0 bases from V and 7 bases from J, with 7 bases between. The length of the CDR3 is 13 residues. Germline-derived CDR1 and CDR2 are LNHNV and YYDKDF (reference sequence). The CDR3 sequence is CATSRDVANEQFF. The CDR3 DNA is TGTGCCACCAGCAGAGATGTTGCGAATGAGCAGTTCTTC.

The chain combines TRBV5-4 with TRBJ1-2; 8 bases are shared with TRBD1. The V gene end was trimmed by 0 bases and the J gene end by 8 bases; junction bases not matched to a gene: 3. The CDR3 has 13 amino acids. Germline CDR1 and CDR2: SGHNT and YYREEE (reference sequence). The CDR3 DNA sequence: TGTGCCAGCAGCTTGGCAGGGGGCACGGGCTACACCTTC. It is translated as CASSLAGGTGYTF.

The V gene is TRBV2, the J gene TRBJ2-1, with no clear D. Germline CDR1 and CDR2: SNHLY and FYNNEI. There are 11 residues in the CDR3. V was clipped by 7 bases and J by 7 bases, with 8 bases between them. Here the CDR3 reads CASKLLNEQFF. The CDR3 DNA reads TGTGCCAGCAAACTCCTAAATGAGCAGTTCTTC.

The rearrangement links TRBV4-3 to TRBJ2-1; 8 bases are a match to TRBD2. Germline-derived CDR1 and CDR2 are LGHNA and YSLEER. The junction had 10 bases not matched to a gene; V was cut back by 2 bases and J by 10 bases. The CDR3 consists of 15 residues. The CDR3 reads CASSQFLRGGREQFF. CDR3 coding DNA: TGCGCCAGCAGCCAATTTCTCCGGGGGGGGCGGGAGCAGTTCTTC.

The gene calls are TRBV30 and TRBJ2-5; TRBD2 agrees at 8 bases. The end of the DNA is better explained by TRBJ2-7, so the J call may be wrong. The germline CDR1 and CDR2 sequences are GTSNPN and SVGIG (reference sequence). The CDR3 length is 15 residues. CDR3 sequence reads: CAWSPFSGVPYEQYF. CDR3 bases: TGTGCCTGGAGCCCCTTTAGCGGGGTTCCCTACGAGCAGTACTTC.

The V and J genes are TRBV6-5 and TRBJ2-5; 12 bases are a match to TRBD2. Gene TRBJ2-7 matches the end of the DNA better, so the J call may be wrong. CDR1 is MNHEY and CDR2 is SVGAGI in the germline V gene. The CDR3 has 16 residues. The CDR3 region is CASSYAGTSGSYEQYF. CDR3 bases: TGTGCCAGCAGTTACGCCGGGACTAGCGGGTCCTACGAGCAGTACTTC.

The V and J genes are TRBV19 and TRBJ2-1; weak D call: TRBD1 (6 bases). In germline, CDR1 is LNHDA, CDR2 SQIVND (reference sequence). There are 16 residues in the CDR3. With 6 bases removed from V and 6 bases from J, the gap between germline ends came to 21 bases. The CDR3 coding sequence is TGTGCCAGTAGACTCCTTTTCCAGGGGTTCGGCAATGAGCAGTTCTTC. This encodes CASRLLFQGFGNEQFF.

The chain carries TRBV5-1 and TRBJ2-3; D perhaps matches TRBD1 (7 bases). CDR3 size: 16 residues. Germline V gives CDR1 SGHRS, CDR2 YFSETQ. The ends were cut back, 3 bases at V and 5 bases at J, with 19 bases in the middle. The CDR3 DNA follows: TGCGCCAGCAGCTATATGCAGGGGGGATATAGAGATACGCAGTATTTT. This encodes CASSYMQGGYRDTQYF.

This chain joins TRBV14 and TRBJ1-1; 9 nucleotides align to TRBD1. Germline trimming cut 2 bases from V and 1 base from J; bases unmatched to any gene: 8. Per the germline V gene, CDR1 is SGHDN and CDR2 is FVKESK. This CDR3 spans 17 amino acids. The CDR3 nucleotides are TGTGCCAGCAGCCAACTCACAGGGGGCGCGGGGAACACTGAAGCTTTCTTT. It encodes CASSQLTGGAGNTEAFF.

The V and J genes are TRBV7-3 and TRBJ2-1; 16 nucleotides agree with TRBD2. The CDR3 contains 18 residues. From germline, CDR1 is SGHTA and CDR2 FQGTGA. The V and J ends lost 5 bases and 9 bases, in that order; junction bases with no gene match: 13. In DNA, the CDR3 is TGTGCCAGCAGCCCGGGACTAGCGGGGGGGCCTTCAGTTTCTGAGCAGTTCTTC. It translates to CASSPGLAGGPSVSEQFF. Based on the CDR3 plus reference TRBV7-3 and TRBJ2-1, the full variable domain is GAGVSQTPSNKVTEKGKYVELRCDPISGHTALYWYRQSLGQGPEFLIYFQGTGAADDSGLPNDRFFAVRPEGSVSTLKIQRTERGDSAVYLCASSPGLAGGPSVSEQFFGPGTRLTVL.

The chain's CDR3 is CASSFGQGNTEAFF. The CDR3 DNA is TGTGCCAGCAGTTTCGGACAGGGGAATACTGAAGCTTTCTTT. The chain uses TRBV27 and TRBJ1-1; TRBD1 matches at 9 bases. With 3 bases clipped from V and 5 bases from J, the junction kept 4 bases outside the gene matches. The germline V gene has CDR1 MNHEY and CDR2 SMNVEV (reference sequence). The CDR3 is made up of 14 amino acids.

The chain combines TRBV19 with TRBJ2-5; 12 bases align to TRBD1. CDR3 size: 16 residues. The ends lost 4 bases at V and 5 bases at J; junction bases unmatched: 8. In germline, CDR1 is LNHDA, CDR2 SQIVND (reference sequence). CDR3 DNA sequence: TGTGCCAGTAGTAGTCGGGACAGGGGGCGTCGGGAGACCCAGTACTTC. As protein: CASSSRDRGRRETQYF.

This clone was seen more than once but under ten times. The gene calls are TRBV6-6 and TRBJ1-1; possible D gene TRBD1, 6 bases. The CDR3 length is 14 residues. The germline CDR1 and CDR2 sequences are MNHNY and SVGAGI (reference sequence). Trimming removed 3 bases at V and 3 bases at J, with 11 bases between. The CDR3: CASSYGGFHTEAFF. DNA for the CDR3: TGTGCCAGCAGTTATGGGGGCTTCCACACTGAAGCTTTCTTT.

The CDR3 region has the DNA TGTGCCAGCAGGGGAGTATGGGAGACCCAGTACTTC. Translated, it gives CASRGVWETQYF. J is TRBJ2-5 and V is TRBV6-1; possible D gene TRBD2, 5 bases. The CDR3 has 12 amino acids. The germline CDR1 and CDR2 sequences are MNHNS and SASEGT. V was cut by 6 bases and J by 5 bases, with 10 bases left in between.